Listed here are 20 T cell receptor beta chains from one sample, sequenced in a study of cytomegalovirus exposure and HLA in healthy donors. The PCR ran on 60 Vbeta and 13 Jbeta primers. Assay used: immunoSEQ multiplex PCR; TCRdb lists only in-frame clones, some missing. The sample consists of approximately 150,000 clones, roughly four fifths of them appearing once. The sample was PBMCs. The source of these receptors is a female donor in good health and CMV-seronegative.

The V call is TRBV6-1, the J call TRBJ2-7; 8 positions agree with TRBD2. Looked up from germline, CDR1 is MNHNS and CDR2 is SASEGT. The CDR3 extends over 17 amino acids. With 2 bases clipped from V and 0 bases from J, the junction kept 9 bases outside the gene matches. The CDR3 DNA sequence: TGTGCCAGCAGTGAAAAGAGCATAGCGGGGAGCTCCTACGAGCAGTACTTC. Encoded protein: CASSEKSIAGSSYEQYF.

The V call is TRBV4-1, the J call TRBJ1-6, with unresolved D. V shed 1 base and J shed 5 bases, with 9 bases lying between them. CDR1 and CDR2 from the germline V gene are MGHRA and YSYEKL. The CDR3 is 15 amino acids. CDR3 in amino acids: CASSQARSNNSPLHF. CDR3 DNA: TGCGCCAGCAGCCAAGCTAGAAGTAATAATTCACCCCTCCACTTT.

The chain couples TRBV7-2 to TRBJ1-6, with D unresolved. The CDR3 has 15 residues. Trimming took 7 bases from V and 3 from J, leaving 13 bases between them. Per the germline V gene, CDR1 is SGHTA and CDR2 is FQGNSA. CDR3 amino acids: CASTREVIYNSPLHF. The CDR3 coding sequence is TGTGCCAGCACCCGGGAGGTGATCTATAATTCACCCCTCCACTTT. The entire variable domain, with the rest obtained from reference TRBV7-2 and TRBJ1-6, is as follows: GAGVSQSPSNKVTEKGKDVELRCDPISGHTALYWYRQSLGQGLEFLIYFQGNSAPDKSGLPSDRFSAERTGGSVSTLTIQRTQQEDSAVYLCASTREVIYNSPLHFGNGTRLTVT.

The V gene is TRBV19, the J gene TRBJ1-1; D gene uncertain. Germline assignment: CDR1 LNHDA and CDR2 SQIVND (reference sequence). The germline V and J ends were trimmed by 5 bases and 1 base, with 8 bases remaining between them. The CDR3 spans 13 residues. The CDR3: CASSQRENTEAFF. The CDR3 DNA reads as TGTGCCAGTAGTCAACGAGAGAACACTGAAGCTTTCTTT.

The chain employs TRBV27 and TRBJ1-4, with TRBD1 matching 8 bases. After removal of 7 bases from V and 7 bases from J, the junction contained 5 bases not matched to a gene. Germline assignment: CDR1 MNHEY and CDR2 SMNVEV (reference sequence). The CDR3 is 13 amino acids. The CDR3 loop reads CASKRTGTEKLFF. Written as DNA, the CDR3 is TGTGCCAGCAAGAGGACAGGGACTGAAAAACTGTTTTTT.

The chain uses TRBV11-3 and TRBJ2-3; the D is unclear. Germline V lookup: CDR1 SGHNT, CDR2 YENEEA. V shed 1 base and J shed 6 bases, with 5 bases lying between them. This CDR3 contains 12 residues. The CDR3 DNA sequence: TGTGCCAGCAGCTTAGGCGAGGATACGCAGTATTTT. It codes for CASSLGEDTQYF.

This chain connects TRBV6-5 to TRBJ2-5; perhaps TRBD2 as D (6 bases). The ends were cut back, 2 bases at V and 0 bases at J, with 10 bases in the middle. In germline, CDR1 is MNHEY, CDR2 SVGAGI. This CDR3 has 15 residues. CDR3 nucleotides: TGTGCCAGCAGTTACAGTGGGGGGTACCAAGAGACCCAGTACTTC. It specifies CASSYSGGYQETQYF.

The chain combines TRBV7-3 with TRBJ1-1; D gene ambiguous. This CDR3 is built from 13 residues. Germline lookup yields CDR1 SGHTA and CDR2 FQGTGA. Trimming took off 5 bases at V and 0 bases at J, with 7 bases between the two ends. CDR3 in DNA: TGTGCCAGCAGCCTCCAGATGAACACTGAAGCTTTCTTT. Protein product: CASSLQMNTEAFF.

This clone occurred once. Sequence at one end of the junction differs from germline and may be a read error. This specimen includes other DNA sequences encoding the same CDR3. This rearrangement joins TRBV6-5 to TRBJ2-7; D possibly corresponds to TRBD2 (6 bases). Germline lookup yields CDR1 MNHEY and CDR2 SVGAGI. The CDR3 is 15 residues long. CDR3 amino acids: CASSYGGMETYEQYF. In DNA, the CDR3 is TGTGCCAGCAGTTACGGCGGGATGGAGACCTACGAGCAATACTTC.

V is TRBV2 and J is TRBJ2-1; TRBD2 aligns across 7 bases. CDR3 length: 14 residues. Germline loops: CDR1 SNHLY, CDR2 FYNNEI. With 1 base clipped from V and 5 bases from J, the junction kept 2 bases outside the gene matches. The CDR3 is CASSEELANNEQFF. CDR3 in DNA: TGTGCCAGCAGTGAAGAACTAGCGAACAATGAGCAGTTCTTC. The full variable domain, with the rest looked up from reference TRBV2 and TRBJ2-1, is EPEVTQTPSHQVTQMGQEVILRCVPISNHLYFYWYRQILGQKVEFLVSFYNNEISEKSEIFDDQFSVERPDGSNFTLKIRSTKLEDSAMYFCASSEELANNEQFFGPGTRLTVL.

The genes are TRBV21-1 and TRBJ1-4. TRBV21-1 is given as a pseudogene. The CDR3 length is 15 residues. The CDR3 here is CASPPVRAPNEKLFF. The DNA for the CDR3 is TGTGCCAGCCCACCTGTGCGGGCACCTAATGAAAAACTGTTTTTT.

J is TRBJ2-3 and V is TRBV7-9; TRBD1 agrees at 7 bases. V gave up 5 bases and J gave up 1 base; unmatched junction bases: 6. The CDR3 is 15 amino acids. Germline V gene sequence: CDR1 SEHNR, CDR2 FQNEAQ (reference sequence). The chain's CDR3 is CASSPFGQGTDTQYF. CDR3 bases: TGTGCCAGCAGCCCTTTCGGACAGGGCACAGATACGCAGTATTTT. Full variable domain (rest looked up from reference TRBV7-9 and TRBJ2-3): DTGVSQNPRHKITKRGQNVTFRCDPISEHNRLYWYRQTLGQGPEFLTYFQNEAQLEKSRLLSDRFSAERPKGSFSTLEIQRTEQGDSAMYLCASSPFGQGTDTQYFGPGTRLTVL.

In this sample, this clone turned up a few times. The chain couples TRBV13 to TRBJ1-1; 7 bases line up with TRBD1. The CDR3 runs 16 residues. Germline V gene lookup returns CDR1 PRHDT and CDR2 FYEKMQ (reference sequence). V dropped 5 bases and J dropped 1; count of bases not matched to a gene: 10. The CDR3 region is CASSPTTGAGNTEAFF. CDR3 DNA: TGTGCCAGCAGCCCCACTACAGGGGCGGGGAACACTGAAGCTTTCTTT.

This clone has only one observation. This chain joins TRBV12-5 and TRBJ1-4, with TRBD1 as a possible D gene (5 bases). The germline V and J ends were trimmed by 3 bases and 3 bases, with 11 bases remaining between them. Germline V gene lookup returns CDR1 LGHNT and CDR2 FRNRAP. The CDR3 loop spans 15 amino acids. CDR3 amino acids: CASGLGVSANEKLFF. In DNA form, the CDR3 reads TGTGCTAGTGGTTTAGGGGTATCAGCTAATGAAAAACTGTTTTTT.

The chain couples TRBV7-3 to TRBJ1-1; D gene uncertain. Per germline, CDR1 SGHTA and CDR2 FQGTGA. The CDR3 length is 13 residues. V lost 5 bases and J 1 base, leaving 8 bases between the germline ends. The CDR3 here is CASSQQPNTEAFF. Here the CDR3 DNA reads TGTGCCAGCAGCCAACAACCGAACACTGAAGCTTTCTTT. The complete variable domain, with remaining parts taken from reference TRBV7-3 and TRBJ1-1, reads GAGVSQTPSNKVTEKGKYVELRCDPISGHTALYWYRQSLGQGPEFLIYFQGTGAADDSGLPNDRFFAVRPEGSVSTLKIQRTERGDSAVYLCASSQQPNTEAFFGQGTRLTVV.

The genes are TRBV6-5 and TRBJ2-2; 9 bases are a match to TRBD2. This CDR3 is built from 15 residues. CDR1 is MNHEY and CDR2 is SVGAGI in the germline V gene. V dropped 2 bases and J dropped 7; count of bases not matched to a gene: 5. In nucleotides, the CDR3 is TGTGCCAGCAGTTACGCTAGCGGGGTTTACGGGGAGCTGTTTTTT. This translates into CASSYASGVYGELFF.

J is TRBJ2-5 and V is TRBV9; D possibly corresponds to TRBD2 (6 bases). CDR1 is SGDLS and CDR2 is YYNGEE in the germline V gene. This CDR3 is built from 14 residues. Trimming removed 2 bases from V and 2 bases from J, with 10 bases in between. DNA of the CDR3: TGTGCCAGCAGCGTCCGGGGGTGGCAAGAGACCCAGTACTTC. Translating it yields CASSVRGWQETQYF.

This clone was picked up a small number of times. The chain is built from TRBV30 and TRBJ1-2; TRBD1 is a possible D gene (6 bases). This CDR3 has 15 amino acids. Trimming took 0 bases from V and 8 from J, leaving 19 bases between them. Germline CDR1 GTSNPN, CDR2 SVGIG (reference sequence). This chain's CDR3 is CAWSVTTGRVGGYTF. CDR3 DNA: TGTGCCTGGAGTGTTACCACAGGGAGGGTAGGCGGCTACACCTTC.

V is TRBV6-5 and J is TRBJ2-1, with 8 positions matching TRBD2. The junction had 5 bases not matched to a gene; V was cut back by 2 bases and J by 5 bases. Germline loops: CDR1 MNHEY, CDR2 SVGAGI. The CDR3 has 15 residues. The CDR3 spells CASSYPAGRDNEQFF. The CDR3 DNA reads as TGTGCCAGCAGTTACCCTGCCGGGAGGGACAATGAGCAGTTCTTC.

The chain couples TRBV30 to TRBJ2-3, with 7 bases identical to TRBD1. V trimming: 1 base; J trimming: 2 bases; junction bases outside the gene matches: 9. Germline CDR1 is GTSNPN and CDR2 is SVGIG (reference sequence). This CDR3 region has 16 residues. CDR3 coding DNA: TGTGCCTGGAGTGCAGAGGGACAGTCCTTCACAGATACGCAGTATTTT. This sequence encodes CAWSAEGQSFTDTQYF.